Below are 26 T cell receptor beta chains sequenced from a single sample in a study of early T cells in non-severe SARS-CoV-2 infection. TCRdb used MiXCR to reprocess the 5' RACE reads, holding one entry per CDR3 protein. The sample records approximately 79,000 distinct CDR3 sequences, approximately 13% being singletons. Sequences were obtained from whole blood. The receptor set was obtained from an adult who was a healthcare worker with PCR-confirmed SARS-CoV-2 infection or an uninfected control (not recorded which).

This clonotype was seen a handful of times. The V gene is TRBV30, the J gene TRBJ1-5; 10 nucleotides agree with TRBD1. The trim removed 5 bases at V and 5 bases at J, leaving 3 bases unmatched. From germline, CDR1 is GTSNPN and CDR2 SVGIG (reference sequence). The CDR3 extends over 13 amino acids. The CDR3 DNA reads TGTGCCTGGGGGGACAGGGGTGATCAGCCCCAGCATTTT. As protein: CAWGDRGDQPQHF.

The gene calls are TRBV11-3 and TRBJ2-5; D not certain. CDR3 length equals 13 residues. Germline V gene data show CDR1 as SGHNT and CDR2 as YENEEA. Trimming stripped 2 bases from V and 1 base from J, with 5 bases between. CDR3: CASSLRVQETQYF. The CDR3 DNA sequence: TGTGCCAGCAGCTTACGGGTCCAAGAGACCCAGTACTTC.

The table lists this clonotype with a few counts. The rearrangement links TRBV3-1 to TRBJ1-2; D is ambiguous. CDR1 LGHDT and CDR2 YNNKEL come from the germline V gene (reference sequence). The CDR3 has 14 amino acids. Trimming left V 4 bases short and J 4 bases short, with 13 bases between. CDR3 DNA: TGTGCCAGCAGCCCCCGCGGGGATCGCTATGGCTACACCTTC. Translating it yields CASSPRGDRYGYTF.

This clonotype was detected many times. The genes are TRBV4-1 and TRBJ1-1; D gene unclear. Germline values: CDR1 MGHRA, CDR2 YSYEKL. This CDR3 contains 13 residues. The V end was cut by 3 bases, the J end by 0 bases, with 5 bases between. In DNA, the CDR3 is TGCGCCAGCAGCCATCCCTTGAACACTGAAGCTTTCTTT. Translated, it gives CASSHPLNTEAFF.

The chain links TRBV9 to TRBJ1-1; tentative D call: TRBD1 (5 bases). This CDR3 region has 13 residues. The germline V and J ends were trimmed by 0 bases and 6 bases, with 9 bases remaining between them. Looked up from germline, CDR1 is SGDLS and CDR2 is YYNGEE. CDR3: CASSVGQGSEAFF. The DNA for the CDR3 is TGTGCCAGCAGCGTAGGCCAGGGATCTGAAGCTTTCTTT.

This chain connects TRBV20-1 to TRBJ2-6, with D perhaps matching TRBD2 (6 bases). The CDR3 length is 16 residues. Trimming took off 3 bases at V and 2 bases at J, with 14 bases between the two ends. Germline-derived CDR1 and CDR2 are DFQATT and SNEGSKA (reference sequence). The CDR3 DNA reads TGCAGTGCTAGTAGACTAGACTGGGCTGGGGCCAACGTCCTGACTTTC. This codes for CSASRLDWAGANVLTF.

This clonotype was detected a few times. This chain connects TRBV2 to TRBJ2-2; 10 positions agree with TRBD2. Germline V gene sequence: CDR1 SNHLY, CDR2 FYNNEI. This CDR3 is built from 21 residues. The J segment lost 0 bases and the V segment lost 1 base, leaving 14 bases of the junction unmatched. CDR3 DNA: TGTGCCAGCAGTGAAGGTATCGGACTAGCGGTCCGAACCGCGAACACCGGGGAGCTGTTTTTT. Translation: CASSEGIGLAVRTANTGELFF. Using reference TRBV2 and TRBJ2-2 for the parts outside the CDR3, the full variable domain is EPEVTQTPSHQVTQMGQEVILRCVPISNHLYFYWYRQILGQKVEFLVSFYNNEISEKSEIFDDQFSVERPDGSNFTLKIRSTKLEDSAMYFCASSEGIGLAVRTANTGELFFGEGSRLTVL.

This clonotype was seen only a few times. The V call is TRBV7-9, the J call TRBJ2-3, with TRBD2 matching 9 bases. CDR1 and CDR2 from the germline V gene are SEHNR and FQNEAQ (reference sequence). The trim removed 2 bases at V and 2 bases at J, leaving 5 bases unmatched. The CDR3 spans 16 residues. The CDR3 loop is CASSLSRGRDTDTQYF. CDR3 bases: TGTGCCAGCAGCTTATCTCGCGGGAGGGACACAGATACGCAGTATTTT.

The CDR3 protein is CASSLAGTLEEAFF. In DNA, the CDR3 is TGTGCCAGCAGTTTGGCCGGGACACTGGAGGAAGCTTTCTTT. The V and J genes are TRBV12-3 or TRBV12-4 and TRBJ1-1; possibly TRBD1 for D (6 bases). Between the trimmed V and J ends, which lost 3 bases and 8 bases, there was a span of 16 bases. This CDR3 region has 14 residues.

In this sample, this clonotype turned up a few times. This rearrangement joins TRBV7-2 to TRBJ2-3; D possibly corresponds to TRBD2 (5 bases). The V gene's germline CDR1 is SGHTA and CDR2 FQGNSA. The V gene lost 1 base and the J gene lost 3 bases, with 11 bases spanning the gap. The CDR3 is made up of 15 amino acids. CDR3 bases: TGTGCCAGCAGCTTAGTCCTAGCCGGGACAGATACGCAGTATTTT. It is translated as CASSLVLAGTDTQYF. The full variable domain, rest sourced from reference TRBV7-2 and TRBJ2-3, is GAGVSQSPSNKVTEKGKDVELRCDPISGHTALYWYRQSLGQGLEFLIYFQGNSAPDKSGLPSDRFSAERTGGSVSTLTIQRTQQEDSAVYLCASSLVLAGTDTQYFGPGTRLTVL.

V usage is TRBV11-2 and J usage is TRBJ2-7; D not certain. From germline, CDR1 is SGHAT and CDR2 FQNNGV. V gave up 1 base and J gave up 6 bases, with 16 bases separating them. The CDR3 has 15 amino acids. The CDR3 coding sequence is TGTGCCAGCAGCTTAGTTCGCGGCTCCCCGATCGAGCAGTACTTC. This sequence encodes CASSLVRGSPIEQYF.

This clonotype has just a few counts. This chain uses TRBV7-2 with TRBJ2-3; D gene ambiguous. CDR1 and CDR2 from the germline V gene are SGHTA and FQGNSA. The V end was cut by 4 bases, the J end by 6 bases, with 8 bases between. The CDR3 is made up of 12 amino acids. The CDR3 sequence: CASSWNDDTQYF. The CDR3 region has the DNA TGTGCCAGCAGCTGGAATGACGATACGCAGTATTTT.

This clonotype was counted at least ten times. V usage is TRBV11-2 and J usage is TRBJ2-3; D not resolved. V shed 0 bases and J shed 4 bases, with 8 bases lying between them. Per germline, CDR1 SGHAT and CDR2 FQNNGV. The CDR3 contains 14 residues. The CDR3 bases are TGTGCCAGCAGCTTAGAGGCTTACCCAGATACGCAGTATTTT. Its translation: CASSLEAYPDTQYF.

A few counts support this clonotype. V and J are TRBV20-1 and TRBJ2-4; unclear D gene. The CDR3 has 15 residues. V was cut by 5 bases and J by 0 bases, with 14 bases left in between. The germline V gene encodes CDR1 DFQATT and CDR2 SNEGSKA (reference sequence). Here the CDR3 reads CSAYSGHLAKNIQYF. For the CDR3, the DNA is TGCAGTGCTTACTCGGGCCACTTAGCCAAAAACATTCAGTACTTC.

This clonotype was detected many times. V is TRBV7-9 and J is TRBJ1-6; D remains ambiguous. The germline V gene has CDR1 SEHNR and CDR2 FQNEAQ (reference sequence). The CDR3 is 17 amino acids. Trimming pared 3 bases from V and 0 bases from J, leaving 12 bases between. The CDR3 DNA follows: TGTGCCAGCAGCTTTTCCCCTCCCAGCTCCTATAATTCACCCCTCCACTTT. The encoded protein is CASSFSPPSSYNSPLHF.

The chain combines TRBV7-2 with TRBJ2-4; tentative D call: TRBD2 (6 bases). The length of the CDR3 is 14 residues. The V and J ends lost 6 bases and 0 bases respectively, with 9 bases between them. Germline CDR1 reads SGHTA; CDR2 reads FQGNSA. The CDR3 spells CASREGLAKNIQYF. For the CDR3, the DNA is TGTGCCAGCAGGGAGGGGCTAGCCAAAAACATTCAGTACTTC.

This clonotype was counted between two and nine times. The V and J genes are TRBV6-5 and TRBJ2-7; perhaps D is TRBD1 or TRBD2 (5 bases each). Germline V gene data show CDR1 as MNHEY and CDR2 as SVGAGI. The CDR3 has 12 residues. Trimming took off 2 bases at V and 7 bases at J, with 9 bases between the two ends. The CDR3 sequence is CASSYPWGEQYF. In DNA, the CDR3 is TGTGCCAGCAGTTACCCTTGGGGGGAGCAGTACTTC.

This chain connects TRBV7-2 to TRBJ2-1; D possibly matches TRBD1 or TRBD2 (5 bases each). Looked up from germline, CDR1 is SGHTA and CDR2 is FQGNSA. The CDR3 has 16 residues. Trimming left V 5 bases short and J 8 bases short, with 22 bases between. This chain's CDR3 is CASSRRINVGVDEQFF. CDR3 nucleotide sequence: TGTGCCAGCAGCCGGAGAATAAACGTGGGGGTAGATGAGCAGTTCTTC.

This clonotype appeared many times. The chain combines TRBV7-8 with TRBJ1-1; D gene ambiguous. The CDR3 runs to 12 residues. The V end lost 2 bases, the J end lost 3 bases, and 4 bases lay between the germline ends. Germline CDR1 SGHVS, CDR2 FQNEAQ. In nucleotides, the CDR3 is TGTGCCAGCAGCTTACTCCACACTGAAGCTTTCTTT. This gives the protein CASSLLHTEAFF.

This clonotype was picked up many times. The rearrangement links TRBV28 to TRBJ2-7; D possibly corresponds to TRBD1 (6 bases). The CDR3 length is 14 residues. Germline V gives CDR1 MDHEN, CDR2 SYDVKM. V was cut by 6 bases and J by 2 bases, with 14 bases left in between. The CDR3 DNA reads as TGTGCCAGCAGCCCTCCCTGGACAGCCTACGAGCAGTACTTC. This sequence encodes CASSPPWTAYEQYF. Full variable domain (missing parts from reference TRBV28 and TRBJ2-7): DVKVTQSSRYLVKRTGEKVFLECVQDMDHENMFWYRQDPGLGLRLIYFSYDVKMKEKGDIPEGYSVSREKKERFSLILESASTNQTSMYLCASSPPWTAYEQYFGPGTRLTVT.

This clonotype came up many times. The V call is TRBV27, the J call TRBJ2-7; no firm D call. The CDR3 sequence is 11 residues long. The germline gives CDR1 MNHEY, CDR2 SMNVEV (reference sequence). The V end lost 8 bases, the J end lost 5 bases, and 10 bases lay between the germline ends. CDR3 residues: CASGFIHEQYF. The CDR3 bases are TGTGCCAGCGGATTTATCCACGAGCAGTACTTC.

The rearrangement links TRBV2 to TRBJ1-1, with 9 positions matching TRBD1. Germline lookup yields CDR1 SNHLY and CDR2 FYNNEI. V shed 9 bases and J 9 bases; nucleotides not matched to a gene: 8. The CDR3 contains 12 residues. The CDR3 DNA reads TGTGCCAGTGGGGGACAGGGCGGAAAAGCTTTCTTT. It is translated as CASGGQGGKAFF.

A few counts support this clonotype. The V and J genes are TRBV2 and TRBJ2-3; D is ambiguous. V shed 3 bases and J shed 2 bases, with 9 bases lying between them. Germline V CDR1 and CDR2: SNHLY, FYNNEI. The CDR3 is made up of 14 amino acids. The CDR3 region is CASSDGQPTDTQYF. The CDR3 region has the DNA TGTGCCAGCAGTGACGGGCAGCCCACAGATACGCAGTATTTT.

This chain links TRBV29-1 with TRBJ1-2; 8 nucleotides align to TRBD1. The CDR3 totals 14 residues. In germline, CDR1 is SQVTM, CDR2 ANQGSEA. The trim removed 6 bases at V and 0 bases at J, leaving 6 bases unmatched. CDR3 nucleotides: TGCAGCGTGCAACAGGGGGTCGCTAACTATGGCTACACCTTC. Translating it yields CSVQQGVANYGYTF.

This clonotype was detected only a few times. This chain's CDR3 is CASSEVGGDTDTQYF. In DNA form, the CDR3 reads TGTGCCAGCAGTGAAGTCGGGGGTGACACAGATACGCAGTATTTT. The chain employs TRBV6-1 and TRBJ2-3, with D maybe TRBD2 (6 bases). CDR1 is MNHNS, CDR2 SASEGT, per germline. V lost 1 base and J 2 bases, leaving 10 bases between the germline ends. There are 15 residues in the CDR3.

This clonotype showed up many times. The rearrangement links TRBV5-1 to TRBJ1-5; D possibly corresponds to TRBD1 (6 bases). The V end was cut by 0 bases, the J end by 7 bases, with 14 bases between. The CDR3 is 15 residues long. Germline lookup yields CDR1 SGHRS and CDR2 YFSETQ. The CDR3 spells CASSLGPGAEQPQHF. The CDR3 coding sequence is TGCGCCAGCAGCTTGGGGCCGGGGGCGGAACAGCCCCAGCATTTT.